The T cell receptor (beta chain) described here comes from a study of response to subunit inactivated influenza vaccine. V was clipped by 3 bases and J by 7 bases, with 19 bases between them. The CDR3 runs 17 residues. The germline V gene has CDR1 MDHEN and CDR2 SYDVKM. This clonotype turned up a few times. MiXCR, applied by TCRdb to the RT-PCR reads, yields one record per CDR3 protein. The table lists 450,000 to 700,000 distinct CDR3 sequences, 14% of them singletons. The sample here was PBMCs from blood, taken 11 to 12 days after vaccination. This receptor was identified in a man aged 50 to 60 who received an inactivated influenza vaccine. The chain joins TRBV28 to TRBJ1-6, with TRBD1 as a possible D gene (5 bases). The CDR3 loop reads CASSFGAGWLGNSPLHF. For the CDR3, the DNA is TGTGCCAGCAGTTTTGGGGCAGGGTGGCTGGGAAATTCACCCCTCCACTTT. Based on the CDR3 plus reference TRBV28 and TRBJ1-6, the full variable domain is DVKVTQSSRYLVKRTGEKVFLECVQDMDHENMFWYRQDPGLGLRLIYFSYDVKMKEKGDIPEGYSVSREKKERFSLILESASTNQTSMYLCASSFGAGWLGNSPLHFGNGTRLTVT.